This T cell receptor (beta chain) was identified during a study of response to subunit inactivated influenza vaccine. The study's findings and limits: With each seasonal influenza vaccination, the authors suggested, few new T cells are recruited.

Note on this clonotype: What it binds is not known.

The J segment lost 2 bases and the V segment lost 1 base, leaving 3 bases of the junction unmatched. This CDR3 has 16 residues. The germline V gene has CDR1 KGHDR and CDR2 SFDVKD. TCRdb independently ran MiXCR on the RT-PCR reads; one entry per CDR3 protein. The repertoire holds about 190,000 distinct CDR3 sequences, with about 15% as singletons. The sequence derives from a man aged 45-65 years who received an inactivated influenza vaccine. This specimen consisted of CD8+ T cells sorted from PBMCs, obtained about 5 days after vaccination. The gene calls are TRBV24-1 and TRBJ2-1, with TRBD2 matching over 8 bases. This CDR3 is CATSDLAGAAYNEQFF. CDR3 nucleotide sequence: TGTGCCACCAGTGATTTAGCGGGGGCCGCCTACAATGAGCAGTTCTTC.